Below, 14 T cell receptor beta chains from the same sample are listed, as sequenced in a study of T-cell reconstitution after alpha-beta-depleted transplantation in children. For TCRbeta, the library was prepared with unique molecular identifiers. Using its own MiXCR run on the PCR reads, TCRdb lists one record per CDR3 protein. The profile covers around 450,000 distinct CDR3 sequences, with approximately 10% appearing a single time and 2% taken by the ten largest. Sequencing used PBMCs, obtained before TCRalphabeta/CD19-depleted stem cell transplant. The receptors were sampled from a child under 10 years old with inherited bone marrow failure, due to receive a stem cell transplant.

This clonotype was counted ten times or more. The chain uses TRBV4-1 and TRBJ1-4; TRBD1 is a possible D gene (5 bases). V lost 3 bases and J 8 bases, leaving 13 bases between the germline ends. Germline lookup yields CDR1 MGHRA and CDR2 YSYEKL. The CDR3 covers 14 residues. This CDR3 reads CASSHRDRGEKLFF. In nucleotides, the CDR3 is TGCGCCAGCAGCCACCGGGACCGTGGCGAAAAACTGTTTTTT.

The rearrangement uses TRBV12-3 or TRBV12-4 and TRBJ2-7; TRBD2 is a possible D gene (6 bases). The CDR3 covers 14 residues. Trimming took 2 bases from V and 5 from J, leaving 13 bases between them. CDR3 bases: TGTGCCAGCAGTTTATATGTCTCGGGGGACGAGCAGTACTTC. It specifies CASSLYVSGDEQYF.

This clonotype has at least ten counts. V usage is TRBV7-8 and J usage is TRBJ2-7; TRBD1 or TRBD2 may be the D gene (6 bases each). CDR1 is SGHVS, CDR2 FQNEAQ, per germline. CDR3 length: 14 amino acids. Between the trimmed V and J ends, which lost 5 bases and 3 bases, there was a span of 14 bases. The CDR3 is CASSHKRGRYEQYF. The CDR3 region has the DNA TGTGCCAGCAGCCACAAACGGGGGCGCTACGAGCAGTACTTC.

This clonotype was detected many times. The chain's CDR3 is CASTKDRNSYEQYF. CDR3 DNA sequence: TGTGCCAGCACCAAGGACAGGAACTCCTACGAGCAGTACTTC. The chain employs TRBV27 and TRBJ2-7; TRBD1 agrees at 7 bases. Trimming cost V 7 bases and J 0 bases; bases outside gene matches: 6. The V gene's germline CDR1 is MNHEY and CDR2 SMNVEV (reference sequence). The CDR3 covers 14 residues.

This clonotype was observed at least ten times. The chain links TRBV7-2 to TRBJ2-1; 12 bases fit TRBD2. The CDR3 spans 16 residues. V was pared by 4 bases and J by 6 bases, with 7 bases of the junction left unmatched. The germline V gene encodes CDR1 SGHTA and CDR2 FQGNSA. The CDR3 here is CASSSFPSGRVNEQFF. CDR3 DNA sequence: TGTGCCAGCAGCTCTTTCCCTAGCGGGAGGGTCAATGAGCAGTTCTTC.

At least ten counts were recorded for this clonotype. The chain carries TRBV21-1 and TRBJ2-1; the table calls TRBD2, which could not be checked here. TRBV21-1 is labeled a pseudogene. CDR3 length: 16 amino acids. This CDR3 reads CASSRSGRRRYNEQFF. In DNA, the CDR3 is TGTGCCAGCAGCCGTAGCGGGAGAAGGAGATACAATGAGCAGTTCTTC.

This clonotype was counted ten times or more. The V call is TRBV5-1, the J call TRBJ2-7, with D possibly being TRBD1 (7 bases). CDR3 length: 20 amino acids. Trimming cost V 5 bases and J 1 base, with 31 bases left between them. The germline V gene has CDR1 SGHRS and CDR2 YFSETQ. The CDR3 nucleotides are TGCGCCAGCAGTGCAGGGGGATTGACTAAGTCTAGCGAGGGTTCCTACGAGCAGTACTTC. It translates to CASSAGGLTKSSEGSYEQYF. Drawing the rest from reference TRBV5-1 and TRBJ2-7, the complete variable domain is KAGVTQTPRYLIKTRGQQVTLSCSPISGHRSVSWYQQTPGQGLQFLFEYFSETQRNKGNFPGRFSGRQFSNSRSEMNVSTLELGDSALYLCASSAGGLTKSSEGSYEQYFGPGTRLTVT.

Ten or more counts support this clonotype. The V and J genes are TRBV6-2 or TRBV6-3 and TRBJ2-1; weak D call: TRBD2 (5 bases). The CDR3 is 12 residues long. V lost 5 bases and J 9 bases, leaving 11 bases between the germline ends. Germline loops: CDR1 MNHEY, CDR2 SVGEGT. CDR3 in amino acids: CASSPPGGEQFF. In DNA, the CDR3 is TGTGCCAGCAGTCCCCCCGGAGGTGAGCAGTTCTTC.

This clonotype was seen more than once but under ten times. The rearrangement joins TRBV6-1 to TRBJ1-3; D not resolved. This CDR3 spans 15 amino acids. V was clipped by 6 bases and J by 0 bases, with 12 bases between them. CDR1 and CDR2 (germline): MNHNS, SASEGT. CDR3 residues: CASRERARSGNTIYF. The DNA of the CDR3 is TGTGCCAGCAGGGAGAGGGCCCGCTCTGGAAACACCATATATTTT.

This clonotype has at least ten counts. The chain combines TRBV5-1 with TRBJ2-1, with 10 positions matching TRBD2. The CDR3 runs to 16 residues. V lost 4 bases and J lost 5; bases outside the gene matches: 9. CDR1 SGHRS and CDR2 YFSETQ come from the germline V gene. CDR3 amino acids: CASSNLLAGVNNEQFF. The CDR3, as DNA: TGCGCCAGCAGCAACCTGCTAGCGGGAGTTAACAATGAGCAGTTCTTC. Supplemented by reference TRBV5-1 and TRBJ2-1, the full variable domain reads KAGVTQTPRYLIKTRGQQVTLSCSPISGHRSVSWYQQTPGQGLQFLFEYFSETQRNKGNFPGRFSGRQFSNSRSEMNVSTLELGDSALYLCASSNLLAGVNNEQFFGPGTRLTVL.

This clonotype has more than one count but fewer than ten. This chain joins TRBV20-1 and TRBJ1-2, with 7 bases that match TRBD1. V lost 6 bases to trimming and J lost 4 bases; unmatched junction nucleotides: 8. The CDR3 loop spans 13 amino acids. CDR1 and CDR2 from the germline V gene are DFQATT and SNEGSKA (reference sequence). CDR3 loop: CSARDSLRYGYTF. Here the CDR3 DNA reads TGCAGTGCCCGGGACAGCCTCCGCTATGGCTACACCTTC.

This clonotype has more than one count but fewer than ten. The J gene is TRBJ2-5, the V gene TRBV29-1, with D unclear. The CDR3 loop spans 15 amino acids. V lost 3 bases and J lost 5, with 19 bases in between. Germline lookup yields CDR1 SQVTM and CDR2 ANQGSEA. The CDR3 loop is CSVEGTATDLETQYF. The DNA of the CDR3 is TGCAGCGTTGAGGGAACAGCCACCGATCTGGAGACCCAGTACTTC. The variable domain in full, completed from reference TRBV29-1 and TRBJ2-5, reads SAVISQKPSRDICQRGTSLTIQCQVDSQVTMMFWYRQQPGQSLTLIATANQGSEATYESGFVIDKFPISRPNLTFSTLTVSNMSPEDSSIYLCSVEGTATDLETQYFGPGTRLLVL.

This clonotype was recorded only once. The chain is built from TRBV23-1 and TRBJ1-5; TRBD1 matches 10 bases. TRBV23-1 is filed as an ORF, its function uncertain. This CDR3 spans 18 amino acids. J gave up 5 bases and V 0 bases, and 10 bases lay outside the gene matches. As DNA, the CDR3 is TGCGCCAGCAGTCAATCTGGGACAGGGGATGAGCCCTATCAGCCCCAGCATTTT. Translated, it gives CASSQSGTGDEPYQPQHF.

The table lists this clonotype with many counts. J is TRBJ2-7 and V is TRBV5-6; a possible D gene is TRBD1 (6 bases). The V end was cut by 4 bases, the J end by 5 bases, with 19 bases between. The CDR3 is made up of 15 amino acids. CDR1 is SGHDT and CDR2 is YYEEEE in the germline V gene. CDR3 amino acids: CASSPDRRFTHEQYF. The DNA of the CDR3 is TGTGCCAGCAGCCCCGACAGGAGATTTACGCACGAGCAGTACTTC.